The clone carrying this T cell receptor beta chain turned up a few times. Its specificity is unknown. The data derive from a study of identical twins. Study outcomes and limitations: The authors drew conclusions from cross-sectional statistical analysis rather than following the same donors.

Addition of a universal primer site occurred through template switching, and cDNA carried unique molecular identifiers. MiXCR, run by TCRdb on the 5' RACE reads, gives a single entry per CDR3 protein. Seen here are about 520,000 distinct CDR3 sequences, under 25% observed once, and the top ten hold approximately 0.95%. The germline V gene encodes CDR1 MNHEY and CDR2 SVGAGI. The CDR3 is 15 residues long. Trimming took 11 bases from V and 1 from J, leaving 17 bases between them. This sample also appeared in a second study, on T cells expressing NK-cell markers. That source reports: Out of eight donors sequenced, seven tested HCMV-seropositive and the remaining one seronegative.

The clonotype comes from a woman in her late teens or twenties in good health. Sequencing was carried out using CD4+ T cells sorted from blood. The gene calls are TRBV6-5 and TRBJ2-2; a weak D match, TRBD1 (5 bases). The chain's CDR3 is CAGGQGLENTGELFF. CDR3 nucleotide sequence: TGTGCCGGTGGTCAGGGTCTCGAGAACACCGGGGAGCTGTTTTTT.